The rows below give T cell receptor beta chains drawn from one sample of a study of T cell responses to AZD1222 COVID-19 vaccine. Profiled with immunoSEQ multiplex PCR; TCRdb holds only in-frame clones, not every one. The table includes about 84,000 clones, roughly 85% detected once. This specimen consisted of peripheral blood, obtained 28 days after the second AZD1222 dose. These receptors came from an adult who received the AZD1222 COVID-19 vaccine. The CDR3 runs from the conserved cysteine through the conserved F or W. D genes are given only for firm matches.

v_call	cdr3_length	j_call	d_call	cdr3_aa
TRBV19	13	TRBJ1-1	NA	CASSFSRNTEAFF
TRBV9	13	TRBJ2-5	NA	CASSVDWGETQYF
TRBV5-1	15	TRBJ2-2	NA	CASRLLAANTGELFF
TRBV5-1	14	TRBJ2-5	NA	CASSPSGTGRTQYF
TRBV6-5	14	TRBJ1-4	TRBD1	CASSLQGGNEKLFF
TRBV7-2	15	TRBJ2-3	NA	CASSLGGGATDTQYF
TRBV10-3	16	TRBJ1-1	NA	CAISKQGHDVNTEAFF
TRBV7-3	16	TRBJ2-3	TRBD2	CASSRVASGFTDTQYF
TRBV6-4	15	TRBJ2-5	NA	CASSEQGQPQETQYF
TRBV7-9	17	TRBJ2-7	TRBD2	CASSPRTSGGASYEQYF
TRBV3-1/TRBV3-2	16	TRBJ2-4	NA	CASSQGIAQVKNIQYF
TRBV5-4	15	TRBJ2-7	NA	CASSPRTASSYEQYF
TRBV13	17	TRBJ2-1	NA	CASSLSRAGPRVDEQFF
TRBV18	15	TRBJ2-7	NA	CASSELGQTRYEQYF